This entry features one TCR beta chain sequence. Its target is unknown. These data come from a study of blood T cells in healthy people across ages. Findings and limits, study-wide: Researchers report that TCR beta diversity correlated strongly with naive T cell percentage.

Primers used in a second PCR of roughly 7 to 12 cycles were a sample-barcoded 5' primer and a J-beta primer mix. TCRdb used MiXCR to reprocess the 5' RACE reads, holding one entry per CDR3 protein. The table lists 650,000 to 1,000,000 distinct CDR3 sequences, about half of them singletons. The V gene's germline CDR1 is SNHLY and CDR2 FYNNEI. Trimming shortened V by 2 bases and J by 5 bases, and 19 bases separated the two germline ends. The CDR3 runs 17 residues. This clonotype originated in a man of 80 years or more in good health. Material for sequencing was blood. The V and J genes are TRBV2 and TRBJ2-4; D perhaps matches TRBD1 (6 bases). The CDR3 protein is CASSESMGTGTQNIQYF. CDR3 coding DNA: TGTGCCAGCAGTGAATCGATGGGTACAGGGACCCAAAACATTCAGTACTTC.